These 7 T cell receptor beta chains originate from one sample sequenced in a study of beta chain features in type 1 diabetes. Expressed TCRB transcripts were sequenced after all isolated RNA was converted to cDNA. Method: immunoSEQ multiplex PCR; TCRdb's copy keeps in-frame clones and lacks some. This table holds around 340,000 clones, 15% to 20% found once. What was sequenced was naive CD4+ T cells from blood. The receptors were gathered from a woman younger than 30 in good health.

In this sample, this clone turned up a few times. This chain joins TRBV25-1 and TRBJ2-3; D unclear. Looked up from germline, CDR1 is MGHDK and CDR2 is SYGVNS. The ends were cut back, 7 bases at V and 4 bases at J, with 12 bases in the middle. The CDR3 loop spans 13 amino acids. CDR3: CASTNLGADTQYF. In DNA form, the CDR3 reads TGTGCCAGCACCAACCTAGGCGCAGATACGCAGTATTTT.

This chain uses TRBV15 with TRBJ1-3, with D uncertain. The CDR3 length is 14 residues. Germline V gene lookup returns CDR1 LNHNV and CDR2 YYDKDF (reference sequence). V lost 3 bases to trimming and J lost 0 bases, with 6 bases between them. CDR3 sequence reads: CATSSPSSGNTIYF. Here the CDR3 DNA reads TGTGCCACCAGCAGTCCCAGCTCTGGAAACACCATATATTTT.

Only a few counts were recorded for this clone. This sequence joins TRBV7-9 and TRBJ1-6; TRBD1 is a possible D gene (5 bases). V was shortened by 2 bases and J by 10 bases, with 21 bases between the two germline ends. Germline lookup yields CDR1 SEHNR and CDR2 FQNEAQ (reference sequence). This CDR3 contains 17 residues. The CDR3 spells CASSLSPGKNRGSPLHF. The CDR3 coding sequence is TGTGCCAGCAGCTTAAGTCCAGGGAAGAACCGTGGCTCACCCCTCCACTTT.

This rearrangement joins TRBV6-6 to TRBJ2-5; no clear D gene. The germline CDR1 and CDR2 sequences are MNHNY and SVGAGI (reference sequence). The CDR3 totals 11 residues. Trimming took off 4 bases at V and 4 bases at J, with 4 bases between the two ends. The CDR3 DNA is TGTGCCAGCAGTTTCAGAGAGACCCAGTACTTC. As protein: CASSFRETQYF.

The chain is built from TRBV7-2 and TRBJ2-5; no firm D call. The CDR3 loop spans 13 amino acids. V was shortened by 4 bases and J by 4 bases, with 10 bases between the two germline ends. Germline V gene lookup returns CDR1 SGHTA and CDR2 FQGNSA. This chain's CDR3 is CASSSRIRETQYF. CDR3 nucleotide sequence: TGTGCCAGCAGCTCCCGAATTAGAGAGACCCAGTACTTC.

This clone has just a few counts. CDR3 nucleotide sequence: TGTGCCAGCAGTCGGGGTCTGGGGGGTAGACAGCCTCTAGCCAAAAACATTCAGTACTTC. Translation gives CASSRGLGGRQPLAKNIQYF. This sequence joins TRBV9 and TRBJ2-4, with D maybe TRBD2 (6 bases). The germline V gene has CDR1 SGDLS and CDR2 YYNGEE. Trimming removed 5 bases from V and 0 bases from J, with 27 bases in between. The CDR3 runs to 20 residues.

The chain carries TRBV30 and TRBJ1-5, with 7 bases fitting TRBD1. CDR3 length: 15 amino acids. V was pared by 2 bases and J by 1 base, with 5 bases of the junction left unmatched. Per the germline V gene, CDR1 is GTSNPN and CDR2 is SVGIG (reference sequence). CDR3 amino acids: CAWSPQTGSNQPQHF. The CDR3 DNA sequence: TGTGCCTGGAGTCCTCAGACAGGGAGCAATCAGCCCCAGCATTTT. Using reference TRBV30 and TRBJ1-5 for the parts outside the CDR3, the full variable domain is SQTIHQWPATLVQPVGSPLSLECTVEGTSNPNLYWYRQAAGRGLQLLFYSVGIGQISSEVPQNLSASRPQDRQFILSSKKLLLSDSGFYLCAWSPQTGSNQPQHFGDGTRLSIL.